A single T cell receptor beta chain is shown here with its context. The data are from a study of control samples from healthy donors and cancer patients. The assay was immunoSEQ multiplex PCR, and TCRdb's table has in-frame clones only and misses some. The sample consists of under 150,000 clones, approximately 93% of them appearing once. This receptor was identified in a man aged 25-45 years in good health. Sample: blood.

The CDR3 nucleotides read TGTGCCACCAGCAAAGACGGGGAAACTGAAGCTTTCTTT. It codes for CATSKDGETEAFF. The rearrangement uses TRBV15 and TRBJ1-1; no reliable D call. Trimming took off 4 bases at V and 5 bases at J, with 11 bases between the two ends. Germline CDR1 and CDR2: LNHNV and YYDKDF (reference sequence). CDR3 size: 13 residues.